The rows below give T cell receptor beta chains drawn from one sample of a study of OX40 agonist ivuxolimab in advanced cancers. Measured with immunoSEQ multiplex PCR; TCRdb has only the in-frame clones, and not every one. There are over 40,000 clones in the sample; roughly 88% occur only once, and about 1.6% lies in the top ten. Source: CD4+ or CD8+ T cells sorted from blood, taken in a trial of the OX40 agonist ivuxolimab. Source of these receptors: an adult with an advanced solid tumor such as melanoma, head and neck, liver or kidney cancer. CDR3s include the opening cysteine and the closing phenylalanine or tryptophan. The D gene is left open where the match is weak. Some rows mark clone size as missing; the rest say once, few, many or name a class of expanded clone.

TRBJ2-1	TRBV9	TRBD1	-	TGTGCCAGCAGCCCAGGGACAGCCAGCTCCTACAATGAGCAGTTCTTC	CASSPGTASSYNEQFF
TRBJ2-1	TRBV4-2	-	-	TGTGCCAGCAGCCAAGATGGAGGTAATGAGCAGTTCTTC	CASSQDGGNEQFF
TRBJ2-7	TRBV6-6	TRBD2	-	TGTGCCAGCACTAGGACTAGCGCCTCCTACGAGCAGTACTTC	CASTRTSASYEQYF
TRBJ1-4	TRBV29-1	-	-	TGCAGCGCGAGGGGTGTTCCTAATGAAAAACTGTTTTTT	CSARGVPNEKLFF
TRBJ1-1	TRBV28	-	-	TGTGCCACCCAGTACACTGAAGCTTTCTTT	CATQYTEAFF
TRBJ2-3	TRBV30	-	-	TGTGCCTGGAGCGAGTGGGGGACTGGCACAGATACGCAGTATTTT	CAWSEWGTGTDTQYF
TRBJ1-4	TRBV9	-	-	TGTGCCAGCAGCGTAGGGGGTCGGGGGACTAATGAAAAACTGTTTTTT	CASSVGGRGTNEKLFF
TRBJ2-7	TRBV19	-	few	TGTGCCGGCGTCCGGGACATCCCGGCCGAGCAGTACTTC	CAGVRDIPAEQYF
TRBJ1-5	TRBV12-5	-	-	TGTGCTAGTGGTTTTAATAGCAATCAGCCCCAGCATTTT	CASGFNSNQPQHF
TRBJ2-7	TRBV6-5	-	-	TGTGCCAGCAGTTACTCGCTGGGGTCAAGCTCCTACGAGCAGTACTTC	CASSYSLGSSSYEQYF